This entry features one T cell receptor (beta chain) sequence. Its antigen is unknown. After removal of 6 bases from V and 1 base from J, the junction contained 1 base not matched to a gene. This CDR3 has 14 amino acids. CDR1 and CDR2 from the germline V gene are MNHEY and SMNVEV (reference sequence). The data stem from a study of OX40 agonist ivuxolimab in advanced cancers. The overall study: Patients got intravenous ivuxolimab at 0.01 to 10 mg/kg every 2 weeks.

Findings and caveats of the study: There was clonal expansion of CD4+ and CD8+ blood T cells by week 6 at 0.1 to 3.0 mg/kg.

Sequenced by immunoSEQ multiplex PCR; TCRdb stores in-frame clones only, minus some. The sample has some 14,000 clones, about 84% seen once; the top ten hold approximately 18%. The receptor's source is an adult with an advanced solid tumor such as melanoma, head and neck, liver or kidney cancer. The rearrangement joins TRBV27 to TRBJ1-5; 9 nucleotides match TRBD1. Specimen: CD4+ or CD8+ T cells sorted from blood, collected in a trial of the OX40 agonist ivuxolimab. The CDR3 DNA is TGTGCCAGCAGAGACAGGGGGAGCAATCAGCCCCAGCATTTT. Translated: CASRDRGSNQPQHF.